A single TCR beta chain is shown here with its context. The target antigen is unknown. As to time point: pretreatment peripheral blood. The sample belongs to a study of PD-L1 blockade in urothelial cancer. Across the whole study: Intravenous atezolizumab, 1,200 mg every 3 weeks, was begun by patients around 2014. Specimens of blood held a median count of approximately 150,000 T cells.

Only in-frame clones appear in the TCRdb table, and some are missing; sequencing was by immunoSEQ multiplex PCR. Of about 95,000 clones in the sample, around 90% were seen once. Study-wide results and caveats: Clones that were tumor-associated expanded more in the blood of durable-benefit patients at 3 weeks.

The trim removed 5 bases at V and 8 bases at J, leaving 6 bases unmatched. CDR1 SQVTM and CDR2 ANQGSEA come from the germline V gene. The CDR3 spans 13 residues. The sequences come from PBMCs, collected around atezolizumab (anti-PD-L1) treatment. The chain combines TRBV29-1 with TRBJ2-1; 10 positions agree with TRBD2. The sequence was obtained from a man in his 60s with urothelial cancer. The CDR3: CSVNSGRRDEQFF. DNA for the CDR3: TGCAGCGTTAATAGCGGGAGGAGGGATGAGCAGTTCTTC.